Each of the 13 T cell receptor beta chains below was sequenced from the same sample in a study of T cells in women clearing cervical HPV infection. The data were produced by immunoSEQ multiplex PCR, yet TCRdb's version contains in-frame clones alone and is incomplete. The listing records roughly 40,000 clones. The sequencing input was blood buffy coat. The receptors shown here come from a woman between 18 and 75 years old with a cervical HPV16 infection that either progressed to CIN3+ or cleared (not recorded which).

CDR3 bases read: TGCGCCAGCAGCCAAACACTAGCGGGAGGATACGAG. The encoded protein is CASSQTLAGGYE. The whole CDR3 protein reads CASSQTLAGGYEQYF. V usage is TRBV4-1 and J usage is TRBJ2-7, with 12 bases fitting TRBD2. Read data end 3 residues before the CDR3 end; the end is taken from the germline J gene. The germline V gene has CDR1 MGHRA and CDR2 YSYEKL. The CDR3 covers 15 residues. Unmatched junction bases numbered 3, after V lost 2 bases and J lost 4 bases.

A note on this clone: Coverage ceases 3 residues before the CDR3 finishes, and the germline J gene fills in the end. J is TRBJ1-1 and V is TRBV4-1; TRBD1 might be the D (5 bases). CDR1 and CDR2 (germline): MGHRA, YSYEKL. This CDR3 is 16 amino acids long. Trimming took 4 bases from V and 3 from J, leaving 18 bases between them. CDR3 DNA (partial): TGCGCCAGCAGCCGTGCTTTTGGGGCTGGGGACACTGAA. Translation: CASSRAFGAGDTE. The full CDR3 reads CASSRAFGAGDTEAFF.

A remark on this clone: Sequence at one end of the junction differs from germline and may be a read error. The missing CDR3 end, 3 residues past where the read stops, is filled in from the germline J gene. The chain couples TRBV7-7 to TRBJ2-3; 7 bases align to TRBD2. The CDR3 has 14 amino acids. CDR1 and CDR2 from the germline V gene are SSHAT and FNYEAQ (reference sequence). The CDR3 DNA, read in part, is TGTGCTAGCAGCTTAAGCGGGGCCCAAGAGACG. Residues: CASSLSGAQET. The full-length CDR3 reads as CASSLSGAQETQYF.

On this clone: The read stops 3 residues short of the end of the CDR3; the missing end is completed from the germline J gene. V gene TRBV4-2 combines with J gene TRBJ2-5; perhaps TRBD2 as D (6 bases). From germline, CDR1 is LGHNA and CDR2 YNFKEQ. CDR3 length: 15 residues. The V gene lost 3 bases and the J gene lost 5 bases, with 16 bases spanning the gap. CDR3 residues: CASSQGPRAGETQYF. The covered CDR3 bases are TGTGCCAGCAGCCAGGGACCAAGGGCGGGGGAGACC.

In the case of this clone: The read terminates 3 residues ahead of where the CDR3 ends, so the germline J gene completes it. The V and J genes are TRBV14 and TRBJ2-7, with 9 bases lining up with TRBD1. From germline, CDR1 is SGHDN and CDR2 FVKESK. The CDR3 totals 14 residues. After removal of 7 bases from V and 5 bases from J, the junction contained 9 bases not matched to a gene. The sequenced CDR3 bases are TGTGCCAGCACCAGGGGGACAGGGTATGACGAG. It encodes CASTRGTGYDE. The CDR3 reads in full as CASTRGTGYDEQYF.

Regarding this clone: The read ends 3 residues early relative to the CDR3; the germline J gene fills the gap. This sequence joins TRBV7-9 and TRBJ2-3; D may be TRBD2 (6 bases). V lost 4 bases, J lost 5 bases, and 16 bases lay in between. CDR1 and CDR2 (germline): SEHNR, FQNEAQ (reference sequence). CDR3 length: 15 amino acids. CDR3 region: CASSSSGLPGDTQYF. CDR3 bases read: TGTGCCAGCAGCTCCTCGGGACTTCCCGGAGATACG.

The sequenced part of the CDR3 DNA is TGTGCCAGTAGTCGAACCGGGACAGGGGACCAGCCC. This encodes CASSRTGTGDQP. The whole CDR3 sequence reads CASSRTGTGDQPQHF. This chain uses TRBV19 with TRBJ1-5, with TRBD1 matching 10 bases. The CDR3 end is not reached by the read, which stops 3 residues before it; the germline J gene fills it in. This CDR3 has 15 residues. CDR1 is LNHDA and CDR2 is SQIVND in the germline V gene (reference sequence). Germline trimming cut 5 bases from V and 7 bases from J; bases unmatched to any gene: 8.

The CDR3 bases that were read are TGTGCCAGCAGCCTAGGGGCAGGGAGT. Protein: CASSLGAGS. The complete CDR3 protein is CASSLGAGSQYF. J is TRBJ2-4 and V is TRBV7-2, with D possibly called TRBD1 or TRBD2 (5 bases each). The CDR3 goes on 3 residues after the read ends, and that part is filled in from the germline J gene. This CDR3 has 12 residues. Germline CDR1 and CDR2: SGHTA and FQGNSA.

Comments on this clone: The CDR3 end falls 3 residues outside the read, so it is completed with the germline J gene. The chain links TRBV30 to TRBJ1-2; no firm D call. This CDR3 spans 14 amino acids. Per the germline V gene, CDR1 is GTSNPN and CDR2 is SVGIG (reference sequence). Trimming left V 1 base short and J 4 bases short, with 13 bases between. The DNA read from the CDR3 is TGTGCCTGGAGTGAAGACCACGCGGGCTATGGC. Its translation: CAWSEDHAGYG. The full CDR3 protein is CAWSEDHAGYGYTF. The full variable domain, with the rest looked up from reference TRBV30 and TRBJ1-2, is SQTIHQWPATLVQPVGSPLSLECTVEGTSNPNLYWYRQAAGRGLQLLFYSVGIGQISSEVPQNLSASRPQDRQFILSSKKLLLSDSGFYLCAWSEDHAGYGYTFGSGTRLTVV.

To note about this clone: The CDR3 goes on 3 residues after the read ends, and that part is filled in from the germline J gene. The chain couples TRBV5-1 to TRBJ1-2; D not resolved. Looked up from germline, CDR1 is SGHRS and CDR2 is YFSETQ. V lost 0 bases and J 6 bases, leaving 9 bases between the germline ends. The CDR3 has 13 amino acids. The CDR3 loop reads CASSLDGLDGYTF. CDR3 DNA (partial): TGCGCCAGCAGCTTGGACGGTCTCGATGGC.

As regards this clone: The missing CDR3 end, 3 residues past where the read stops, is filled in from the germline J gene. The V and J genes are TRBV12-3 or TRBV12-4 and TRBJ1-5; TRBD1 is a possible D gene (5 bases). The V end was cut by 6 bases, the J end by 5 bases, with 8 bases between. This CDR3 contains 12 residues. CDR3 loop: CASSQGDQPQHF. CDR3 bases read: TGTGCCAGCAGCCAGGGAGATCAGCCC.

Details on this clone: The CDR3 is cut off 3 residues early in the read; its end comes from the germline J gene. The chain joins TRBV5-4 to TRBJ2-7; D is undetermined. The CDR3 length is 11 residues. V was cut by 3 bases and J by 3 bases, with 4 bases left in between. Looked up from germline, CDR1 is SGHNT and CDR2 is YYREEE (reference sequence). The DNA read from the CDR3 is TGTGCCAGCAGCTCTAACTACGAG. It encodes CASSSNYE. The full CDR3 reads CASSSNYEQYF. Based on the CDR3 plus reference TRBV5-4 and TRBJ2-7, the full variable domain is ETGVTQSPTHLIKTRGQQVTLRCSSQSGHNTVSWYQQALGQGPQFIFQYYREEENGRGNFPPRFSGLQFPNYSSELNVNALELDDSALYLCASSSNYEQYFGPGTRLTVT.

As regards this clone: The observed sequence ends 3 residues before the CDR3 terminus, with the missing tail filled in from the germline J gene. The chain joins TRBV5-1 to TRBJ2-1; 11 bases map to TRBD2. This CDR3 has 15 amino acids. The germline gives CDR1 SGHRS, CDR2 YFSETQ. Losses at the gene ends were 7 bases for V and 7 bases for J; bases not matched to a gene: 10. The CDR3: CASGPTSGSENEQFF. The CDR3 bases that were read are TGCGCCAGCGGCCCCACTAGCGGGAGTGAGAATGAG.